Listed here is a single TCR beta chain. Antigen specificity is unknown. These data originate in a study of cytomegalovirus exposure and HLA in healthy donors. Study conclusions and caveats: In an earlier analysis, in some 600 donors, most V segments appeared productive either ~87% or ~30% of the time.

This CDR3 comprises 16 residues. V was pared by 1 base and J by 3 bases, with 6 bases of the junction left unmatched. Per the germline V gene, CDR1 is KGHSH and CDR2 is LQKENI. The PCR made use of 60 Vbeta and 13 Jbeta primers. Using immunoSEQ multiplex PCR, the repertoire was profiled, and TCRdb retains in-frame clones only, with some absent. The sample table sets out fewer than 85,000 clones. The chain has TRBV18 and TRBJ2-7, with 10 bases matching TRBD2. The receptor was isolated from a young man in good health and CMV-seronegative. Sequenced material: PBMCs. CDR3 region: CASSPRRTSGDYEQYF. The CDR3 coding sequence is TGTGCCAGCTCACCACGCCGGACTAGCGGCGACTACGAGCAGTACTTC.